The 21 T cell receptor beta chains in this list originate from one sample, sequenced in a study of Graves' ophthalmopathy and Graves' hyperthyroidism. Amplification of the TCR beta CDR3 regions used RNA transcripts (as template). After a first-round RT-PCR with HTBI primers, a second-round multiplex PCR was run. TCRdb independently ran MiXCR on the multiplex PCR reads; one entry per CDR3 protein. Of just over 400,000 distinct CDR3 sequences listed, around 21% were seen once; the top ten hold under 3%. Sequencing was performed on peripheral blood. Receptor source: a young woman with stable Graves' hyperthyroidism.

This clonotype came up many times. This sequence joins TRBV29-1 and TRBJ2-7; 9 nucleotides match TRBD1. The CDR3 sequence is 13 residues long. Trimming removed 4 bases from V and 2 bases from J; junction bases left unmatched: 3. The germline V gene encodes CDR1 SQVTM and CDR2 ANQGSEA. Here the CDR3 reads CSVARDRAYEQYF. The CDR3 bases are TGCAGCGTTGCCCGGGACAGGGCCTACGAGCAGTACTTC.

This clonotype was picked up many times. The chain joins TRBV20-1 to TRBJ1-2, with a weak D call TRBD1 (6 bases). This CDR3 has 11 amino acids. Germline V gene data show CDR1 as DFQATT and CDR2 as SNEGSKA (reference sequence). The CDR3 spells CSSLDSYGYTF. The CDR3 DNA follows: TGCAGCTCCTTGGACAGTTACGGCTACACCTTC.

There are many counts of this clonotype. The chain joins TRBV30 to TRBJ2-2; 7 bases fit TRBD2. This CDR3 is built from 15 residues. Losses at the gene ends were 3 bases for V and 4 bases for J; bases not matched to a gene: 8. Per germline, CDR1 GTSNPN and CDR2 SVGIG (reference sequence). The CDR3 sequence: CAWSERDGSTGELFF. The CDR3 bases are TGTGCCTGGAGCGAGCGGGATGGGTCCACCGGGGAGCTGTTTTTT. Combining the CDR3 with reference TRBV30 and TRBJ2-2 gives the whole variable domain SQTIHQWPATLVQPVGSPLSLECTVEGTSNPNLYWYRQAAGRGLQLLFYSVGIGQISSEVPQNLSASRPQDRQFILSSKKLLLSDSGFYLCAWSERDGSTGELFFGEGSRLTVL.

This clonotype was recorded a few times. The junction and the germline gene differ at one end; a read error may be behind it. This chain uses TRBV27 with TRBJ2-1; the D gene is possibly TRBD2 (6 bases). Germline CDR1 MNHEY, CDR2 SMNVEV (reference sequence). The CDR3 has 16 amino acids. CDR3 DNA: TGTGCCAGCAGTCCGCTAGCGCAGAGCTCCTACAATGAGAAGTTCTTC. It specifies CASSPLAQSSYNEKFF.

This clonotype was recorded many times. The chain joins TRBV19 to TRBJ1-5; TRBD1 aligns across 9 bases. Trimming at V came to 5 bases and at J to 6 bases, leaving 5 bases not matched to a gene. Looked up from germline, CDR1 is LNHDA and CDR2 is SQIVND (reference sequence). This CDR3 is built from 14 residues. CDR3 DNA sequence: TGTGCCAGTAGTCAACAGGGGGCTAGTCAGCCCCAGCATTTT. Its translation: CASSQQGASQPQHF.

This clonotype was recorded at least ten times. The chain joins TRBV9 to TRBJ1-2, with 10 positions matching TRBD1. Germline loops: CDR1 SGDLS, CDR2 YYNGEE. The CDR3 loop spans 15 amino acids. The junction had 10 bases not matched to a gene; V was cut back by 4 bases and J by 7 bases. CDR3 sequence: CASSLRDRGTLGYTF. The CDR3 DNA reads TGTGCCAGCAGCCTCCGGGACAGGGGAACCCTTGGCTACACCTTC.

This clonotype was recorded at least ten times. The chain combines TRBV28 with TRBJ2-7, with D tentatively TRBD2 (6 bases). This CDR3 spans 11 amino acids. V was clipped by 6 bases and J by 5 bases, with 8 bases between them. The V gene's germline CDR1 is MDHEN and CDR2 SYDVKM. CDR3 DNA: TGTGCCAGCAGAGGGAGGAACGAGCAGTACTTC. Translated, it gives CASRGRNEQYF.

The V call is TRBV7-2, the J call TRBJ1-1, with unresolved D. The V gene's germline CDR1 is SGHTA and CDR2 FQGNSA. The CDR3 covers 14 residues. V lost 5 bases and J lost 1, with 11 bases in between. Here the CDR3 DNA reads TGTGCCAGCAGCCCCAACCCAGGGAACACTGAAGCTTTCTTT. Protein: CASSPNPGNTEAFF.

In its sample, this clonotype was seen many times. This chain uses TRBV19 with TRBJ1-5, with D perhaps matching TRBD1 (6 bases). This CDR3 comprises 14 residues. V lost 3 bases and J 3 bases, leaving 9 bases between the germline ends. Germline values: CDR1 LNHDA, CDR2 SQIVND (reference sequence). DNA of the CDR3: TGTGCCAGTAGTATTCCAGGGGACAATCAGCCCCAGCATTTT. Its protein product is CASSIPGDNQPQHF.

In its sample, this clonotype was seen many times. This chain links TRBV29-1 with TRBJ2-7; no firm D call. Trimming took off 4 bases at V and 4 bases at J, with 11 bases between the two ends. The CDR3 sequence is 12 residues long. Germline V gene data show CDR1 as SQVTM and CDR2 as ANQGSEA. The CDR3 sequence: CSVVSSLYEQYF. Written as DNA, the CDR3 is TGCAGCGTTGTTAGTTCCTTGTACGAGCAGTACTTC.

This clonotype showed up many times. The chain is built from TRBV6-1 and TRBJ2-7, with a weak D call TRBD1 (6 bases). The CDR3 runs 14 residues. Germline V CDR1 and CDR2: MNHNS, SASEGT. Trimming cost V 6 bases and J 4 bases, with 16 bases left between them. The CDR3 bases are TGTGCCAGCAGCTTGACAGGCACTTTGTACGAGCAGTACTTC. It yields the protein CASSLTGTLYEQYF.

This clonotype was counted ten times or more. This chain links TRBV20-1 with TRBJ1-1; D gene ambiguous. The CDR3 has 13 residues. V lost 5 bases to trimming and J lost 3 bases, with 13 bases between them. Germline V lookup: CDR1 DFQATT, CDR2 SNEGSKA (reference sequence). CDR3 bases: TGCAGTGCTTTTCAAACGTGGGACACTGAAGCTTTCTTT. Translation gives CSAFQTWDTEAFF.

This chain joins TRBV4-2 and TRBJ2-5, with 9 bases matching TRBD2. CDR1 LGHNA and CDR2 YNFKEQ come from the germline V gene. The length of the CDR3 is 15 residues. The V and J ends lost 5 bases and 5 bases, in that order; junction bases with no gene match: 9. Written as DNA, the CDR3 is TGTGCCAGCAGCAAAGTAGCGGGAGTGGGGGAGACCCAGTACTTC. Protein: CASSKVAGVGETQYF.

This clonotype appeared a few times. Mismatch with germline at one junction end may stem from a read error. The V gene is TRBV6-1, the J gene TRBJ1-1; D is perhaps TRBD1 (6 bases). CDR3 length equals 13 residues. Germline-derived CDR1 and CDR2 are MNHNS and SASEGT. In nucleotides, the CDR3 is TGTGCCAGCAGCCTTACAGGGAACACTGGAGCTTTCTTT. This codes for CASSLTGNTGAFF.

V gene TRBV6-1 combines with J gene TRBJ2-2, with TRBD2 matching 7 bases. This CDR3 spans 15 amino acids. V lost 3 bases to trimming and J lost 0 bases; unmatched junction nucleotides: 1. Germline V gene data show CDR1 as MNHNS and CDR2 as SASEGT. CDR3 sequence reads: CASSESGANTGELFF. The CDR3 DNA is TGTGCCAGCAGTGAGAGCGGGGCGAACACCGGGGAGCTGTTTTTT.

This clonotype was observed many times. The chain combines TRBV2 with TRBJ2-1; D not resolved. Trimming removed 4 bases from V and 9 bases from J, with 4 bases in between. CDR3 size: 10 residues. Per the germline V gene, CDR1 is SNHLY and CDR2 is FYNNEI. The DNA for the CDR3 is TGTGCCAGCAGTGGCGTTGAGCAGTTCTTC. It translates to CASSGVEQFF.

This clonotype was observed once. Its ends do not fully match the called genes, so a read error is possible. The rearrangement links TRBV5-8 to TRBJ1-5; perhaps TRBD1 as D (6 bases). CDR3 size: 15 residues. From germline, CDR1 is SGHTS and CDR2 YDEGEE. The DNA of the CDR3 is TGTGCCAGCAGCTTGGCAGGGGTCGCGGGTCAGCCTCAGCATTTT. This sequence encodes CASSLAGVAGQPQHF. The full variable domain, rest sourced from reference TRBV5-8 and TRBJ1-5, is EAGVTQSPTHLIKTRGQQATLRCSPISGHTSVYWYQQALGLGLQFLLWYDEGEERNRGNFPPRFSGRQFPNYSSELNVNALELEDSALYLCASSLAGVAGQPQHFGDGTRLSIL.

In its sample, this clonotype was seen many times. In nucleotides, the CDR3 is TGTGCCAGTAGTACAATCAGATCCCAGACTAGCGGGCCTCAAGAGACCCAGTACTTC. Translated: CASSTIRSQTSGPQETQYF. The gene calls are TRBV19 and TRBJ2-5; TRBD2 agrees at 10 bases. Germline CDR1 LNHDA, CDR2 SQIVND (reference sequence). The CDR3 runs to 19 residues. Trimming took 4 bases from V and 2 from J; bases not matched to a gene: 16.

The table lists this clonotype with a few counts. J is TRBJ1-5 and V is TRBV7-9; weak D call: TRBD1 (6 bases). In germline, CDR1 is SEHNR, CDR2 FQNEAQ (reference sequence). The CDR3 covers 14 residues. V lost 10 bases, J lost 3 bases, and 16 bases lay in between. The CDR3: CAIGRGSYNQPQHF. DNA for the CDR3: TGTGCCATAGGGAGGGGGTCATACAATCAGCCCCAGCATTTT.

This clonotype was observed a handful of times. A much larger clone differs from this one at a single base, so this may be a read error. The rearrangement uses TRBV6-5 and TRBJ1-1, with D possibly being TRBD1 (6 bases). The CDR3 has 14 residues. CDR1 and CDR2 (germline): MNHEY, SVGAGI. For the CDR3, the DNA is TGTGCCAGCAGTTACATTAGGGGGGACACTGAAGCTTGCTTT. This sequence encodes CASSYIRGDTEACF.

The chain combines TRBV28 with TRBJ1-2; TRBD1 agrees at 11 bases. The CDR3 loop spans 16 amino acids. Unmatched junction bases numbered 10, after V lost 5 bases and J lost 5 bases. Germline lookup yields CDR1 MDHEN and CDR2 SYDVKM. CDR3 residues: CASSLLRTGGSYGYTF. In nucleotides, the CDR3 is TGTGCCAGCAGTCTCCTCCGGACAGGGGGCTCGTATGGCTACACCTTC.